Following are 21 T cell receptor beta chains from one sample sequenced in a study of shared clonotypes between healthy human individuals. Data came from immunoSEQ multiplex PCR; TCRdb stores just in-frame clones and leaves some out. The sample consists of around 1,000,000 clones, approximately 80% of them appearing once. The sample comprised memory CD4+ T cells from PBMCs. The subset here: CD45RA-negative fraction. The receptors here all came from a man between 18 and 29 years old in good health. Some clones in this sample may be carry-over from other donors' samples.

The chain uses TRBV19 and TRBJ1-5; tentative D call: TRBD1 (6 bases). This CDR3 spans 15 amino acids. CDR1 is LNHDA and CDR2 is SQIVND in the germline V gene (reference sequence). V lost 7 bases to trimming and J lost 2 bases, with 15 bases between them. CDR3 protein: CASTTPQGGNQPQHF. CDR3 sequence (DNA): TGTGCCAGTACCACCCCACAGGGAGGCAATCAGCCCCAGCATTTT.

This chain joins TRBV5-4 and TRBJ1-2; TRBD1 might be the D (6 bases). Trimming removed 10 bases at V and 7 bases at J, with 26 bases between. The CDR3 is 15 residues long. Germline CDR1 is SGHNT and CDR2 is YYREEE (reference sequence). CDR3 sequence: CAVTGGANPLGGYTF. The CDR3 DNA reads as TGTGCCGTTACCGGGGGGGCAAACCCTTTGGGTGGCTACACCTTC. Based on the CDR3 plus reference TRBV5-4 and TRBJ1-2, the full variable domain is ETGVTQSPTHLIKTRGQQVTLRCSSQSGHNTVSWYQQALGQGPQFIFQYYREEENGRGNFPPRFSGLQFPNYSSELNVNALELDDSALYLCAVTGGANPLGGYTFGSGTRLTVV.

V gene TRBV18 combines with J gene TRBJ1-3; tentatively, D is TRBD1 (6 bases). Germline loops: CDR1 KGHSH, CDR2 LQKENI. Deletions cut 3 bases from V and 2 bases from J, with 11 bases between. This CDR3 contains 15 residues. Here the CDR3 reads CASSPPDSPGNTIYF. Here the CDR3 DNA reads TGTGCCAGCTCACCTCCGGACAGTCCTGGAAACACCATATATTTT.

The table lists this clone with a count of one. V and J are TRBV19 and TRBJ2-3, with TRBD2 matching over 9 bases. The germline V gene has CDR1 LNHDA and CDR2 SQIVND (reference sequence). Trimming cost V 1 base and J 5 bases; bases outside gene matches: 10. This CDR3 spans 17 amino acids. The CDR3 protein is CASSIGSGSVQGDTQYF. The CDR3 coding sequence is TGTGCCAGTAGTATAGGTAGCGGGAGTGTTCAAGGAGATACGCAGTATTTT.

CDR3 sequence reads: CASSPGRFGETQYF. The CDR3 nucleotides are TGTGCCAGCAGTCCGGGCCGGTTCGGAGAGACCCAGTACTTC. This sequence joins TRBV28 and TRBJ2-5, with D unresolved. Per the germline V gene, CDR1 is MDHEN and CDR2 is SYDVKM. The V gene lost 5 bases and the J gene lost 4 bases, with 14 bases spanning the gap. This CDR3 has 14 residues.

The rearrangement links TRBV11-2 to TRBJ1-2; no clear D gene. The CDR3 covers 12 residues. Germline-derived CDR1 and CDR2 are SGHAT and FQNNGV. Trimming took off 1 base at V and 10 bases at J, with 10 bases between the two ends. CDR3 sequence (DNA): TGTGCCAGCAGCTTAGGTCGAGCGACCTACACCTTC. It yields the protein CASSLGRATYTF.

V is TRBV14 and J is TRBJ2-7; 10 bases agree with TRBD2. The CDR3 spans 16 residues. CDR1 SGHDN and CDR2 FVKESK come from the germline V gene. J was trimmed by 3 bases and V by 4 bases; bases with no gene match: 9. The CDR3 sequence is CASSPQGLALYYEQYF. The CDR3 region has the DNA TGTGCCAGCAGCCCCCAGGGACTAGCGCTATACTACGAGCAGTACTTC.

The count of this clone is one. The chain carries TRBV2 and TRBJ2-7; weak D call: TRBD2 (6 bases). Trimming took 6 bases from V and 2 from J, leaving 17 bases between them. Germline V gives CDR1 SNHLY, CDR2 FYNNEI. This CDR3 comprises 15 residues. For the CDR3, the DNA is TGTGCCAGCAGCCTCACCTTACCGGGAGCCTACGAGCAGTACTTC. Translating it yields CASSLTLPGAYEQYF.

This clone was detected a few times. The CDR3 reads CASSPLGRAGVVSGELFF. The CDR3 coding sequence is TGTGCCAGCTCACCGTTAGGGAGAGCGGGAGTTGTCTCCGGGGAGCTGTTTTTT. The V and J genes are TRBV18 and TRBJ2-2; 8 bases agree with TRBD2. The CDR3 is 18 residues long. Unmatched junction bases numbered 15, after V lost 3 bases and J lost 6 bases. CDR1 and CDR2 from the germline V gene are KGHSH and LQKENI.

V and J are TRBV25-1 and TRBJ2-3, with TRBD2 matching over 7 bases. The junction had 17 bases not matched to a gene; V was cut back by 6 bases and J by 5 bases. The CDR3 runs 17 residues. Germline assignment: CDR1 MGHDK and CDR2 SYGVNS. CDR3 DNA sequence: TGTGCCAGCAGCCGAACACCCTCCATGACTAGCTTAGATACGCAGTATTTT. Protein sequence: CASSRTPSMTSLDTQYF.

The V gene is TRBV6-5, the J gene TRBJ1-3, with D uncertain. The germline V gene encodes CDR1 MNHEY and CDR2 SVGAGI. Trimming pared 7 bases from V and 3 bases from J, leaving 16 bases between. The CDR3 consists of 15 residues. The CDR3 spells CASTRPGPFGNTIYF. CDR3 DNA sequence: TGTGCCAGCACCCGTCCCGGACCTTTTGGAAACACCATATATTTT.

This clone was detected only a few times. V and J are TRBV7-2 and TRBJ1-4; D is perhaps TRBD1 (5 bases). V dropped 4 bases and J dropped 0 bases, with 9 bases sitting between them. The CDR3 runs 15 residues. Germline V lookup: CDR1 SGHTA, CDR2 FQGNSA. The chain's CDR3 is CASSSTGSTNEKLFF. Here the CDR3 DNA reads TGTGCCAGCAGCTCCACAGGCTCAACTAATGAAAAACTGTTTTTT. The variable domain in full, completed from reference TRBV7-2 and TRBJ1-4, reads GAGVSQSPSNKVTEKGKDVELRCDPISGHTALYWYRQSLGQGLEFLIYFQGNSAPDKSGLPSDRFSAERTGGSVSTLTIQRTQQEDSAVYLCASSSTGSTNEKLFFGSGTQLSVL.

The J gene is TRBJ1-2, the V gene TRBV6-6; D may be TRBD1 (5 bases). The germline CDR1 and CDR2 sequences are MNHNY and SVGAGI (reference sequence). This CDR3 has 14 amino acids. V was shortened by 4 bases and J by 4 bases, with 13 bases between the two germline ends. The CDR3 protein is CASSSRESGYGYTF. Written as DNA, the CDR3 is TGTGCCAGCAGTTCCAGGGAGTCGGGCTATGGCTACACCTTC.

The chain is built from TRBV4-3 and TRBJ2-1; D gene uncertain. The CDR3 length is 15 residues. V lost 0 bases and J lost 0, with 6 bases in between. From germline, CDR1 is LGHNA and CDR2 YSLEER. This CDR3 is CASSQDWSSYNEQFF. The CDR3 DNA sequence: TGCGCCAGCAGCCAAGATTGGAGCTCCTACAATGAGCAGTTCTTC.

The rearrangement joins TRBV29-1 to TRBJ1-5; 7 bases match TRBD1. CDR1 and CDR2 (germline): SQVTM, ANQGSEA. V lost 6 bases, J lost 4 bases, and 9 bases stayed unmatched. The CDR3 loop spans 14 amino acids. The CDR3 spells CSVPRGARNQPQHF. In DNA form, the CDR3 reads TGCAGCGTCCCCAGGGGGGCGCGGAATCAGCCCCAGCATTTT.

This clone came up once. CDR3 amino acids: CASSLGQGFSYEQYF. The CDR3 nucleotides are TGTGCCAGCAGTTTGGGACAGGGATTCTCCTACGAGCAGTACTTC. The V call is TRBV28, the J call TRBJ2-7; 9 bases are shared with TRBD1. Per germline, CDR1 MDHEN and CDR2 SYDVKM. V gave up 3 bases and J gave up 0 bases; unmatched junction bases: 3. This CDR3 is built from 15 residues.

This chain uses TRBV14 with TRBJ2-1, with 7 bases identical to TRBD2. Losses at the gene ends were 4 bases for V and 0 bases for J; bases not matched to a gene: 9. The CDR3 consists of 17 residues. Germline CDR1 is SGHDN and CDR2 is FVKESK. CDR3 DNA: TGTGCCAGCAGCCCAGTGGTCGGCGGGAGCTCCTACAATGAGCAGTTCTTC. Its protein is CASSPVVGGSSYNEQFF.

The J gene is TRBJ2-7, the V gene TRBV11-2, with D possibly being TRBD2 (6 bases). The V end lost 9 bases, the J end lost 9 bases, and 24 bases lay between the germline ends. There are 14 residues in the CDR3. CDR1 and CDR2 from the germline V gene are SGHAT and FQNNGV. The CDR3 is CASRPNAGTYLQYF. The CDR3 region has the DNA TGTGCCAGTCGTCCAAACGCGGGGACTTACCTGCAGTACTTC.

The rearrangement uses TRBV30 and TRBJ1-1, with a tentative D call TRBD1 (5 bases). Germline lookup yields CDR1 GTSNPN and CDR2 SVGIG (reference sequence). Trimming stripped 4 bases from V and 6 bases from J, with 12 bases between. The CDR3 runs to 12 residues. The CDR3 loop reads CAWTPGIAEAFF. The CDR3 nucleotides read TGTGCCTGGACCCCAGGGATAGCTGAAGCTTTCTTT.

The chain uses TRBV28 and TRBJ2-2; perhaps D is TRBD1 or TRBD2 (8 bases each). This CDR3 is built from 17 residues. The V and J ends lost 4 bases and 5 bases respectively, with 20 bases between them. Germline CDR1 MDHEN, CDR2 SYDVKM. The CDR3 loop reads CASSSTNRGTRTGELFF. In DNA, the CDR3 is TGTGCCAGCAGTTCGACAAACAGGGGGACTAGGACCGGGGAGCTGTTTTTT. The full variable domain, in which reference TRBV28 and TRBJ2-2 provide the parts outside the CDR3, is DVKVTQSSRYLVKRTGEKVFLECVQDMDHENMFWYRQDPGLGLRLIYFSYDVKMKEKGDIPEGYSVSREKKERFSLILESASTNQTSMYLCASSSTNRGTRTGELFFGEGSRLTVL.

The chain recombines TRBV28 with TRBJ1-5; TRBD1 aligns across 7 bases. The CDR3 contains 12 residues. CDR1 is MDHEN, CDR2 SYDVKM, per germline. V shed 10 bases, J shed 5 bases, and the junction held 5 bases outside the gene matches. In DNA form, the CDR3 reads TGTGCCACCGAAGACAGGGATCAGCCCCAGCATTTT. It translates to CATEDRDQPQHF.